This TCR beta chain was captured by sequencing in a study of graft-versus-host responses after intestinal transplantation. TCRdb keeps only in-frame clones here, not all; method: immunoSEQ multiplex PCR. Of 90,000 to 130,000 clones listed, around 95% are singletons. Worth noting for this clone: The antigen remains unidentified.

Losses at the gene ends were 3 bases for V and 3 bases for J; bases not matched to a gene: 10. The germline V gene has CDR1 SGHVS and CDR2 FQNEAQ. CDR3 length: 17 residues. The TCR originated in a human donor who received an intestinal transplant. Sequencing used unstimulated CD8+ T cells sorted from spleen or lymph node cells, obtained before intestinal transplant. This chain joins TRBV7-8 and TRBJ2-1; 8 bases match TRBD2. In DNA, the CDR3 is TGTGCCAGCAGCTTCCCCGAACTAGCGGCACACTACAATGAGCAGTTCTTC. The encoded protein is CASSFPELAAHYNEQFF. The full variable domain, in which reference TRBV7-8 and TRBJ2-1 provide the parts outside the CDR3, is GAGVSQSPRYKVAKRGQDVALRCDPISGHVSLFWYQQALGQGPEFLTYFQNEAQLDKSGLPSDRFFAERPEGSVSTLKIQRTQQEDSAVYLCASSFPELAAHYNEQFFGPGTRLTVL.